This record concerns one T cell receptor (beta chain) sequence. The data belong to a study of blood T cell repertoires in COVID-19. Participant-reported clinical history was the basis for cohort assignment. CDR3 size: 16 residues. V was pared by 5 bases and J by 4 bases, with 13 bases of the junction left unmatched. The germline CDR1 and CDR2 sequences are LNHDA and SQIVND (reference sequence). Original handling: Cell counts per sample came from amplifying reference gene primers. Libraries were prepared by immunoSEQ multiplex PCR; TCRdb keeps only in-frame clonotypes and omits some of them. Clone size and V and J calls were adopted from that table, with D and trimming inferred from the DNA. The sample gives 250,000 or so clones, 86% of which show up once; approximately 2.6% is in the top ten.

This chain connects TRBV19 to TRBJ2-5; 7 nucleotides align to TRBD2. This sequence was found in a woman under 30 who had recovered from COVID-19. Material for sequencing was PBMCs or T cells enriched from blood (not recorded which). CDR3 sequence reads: CASSPAPASGRETQYF. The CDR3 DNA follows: TGTGCCAGTAGTCCCGCTCCTGCTAGCGGCCGAGAGACCCAGTACTTC.